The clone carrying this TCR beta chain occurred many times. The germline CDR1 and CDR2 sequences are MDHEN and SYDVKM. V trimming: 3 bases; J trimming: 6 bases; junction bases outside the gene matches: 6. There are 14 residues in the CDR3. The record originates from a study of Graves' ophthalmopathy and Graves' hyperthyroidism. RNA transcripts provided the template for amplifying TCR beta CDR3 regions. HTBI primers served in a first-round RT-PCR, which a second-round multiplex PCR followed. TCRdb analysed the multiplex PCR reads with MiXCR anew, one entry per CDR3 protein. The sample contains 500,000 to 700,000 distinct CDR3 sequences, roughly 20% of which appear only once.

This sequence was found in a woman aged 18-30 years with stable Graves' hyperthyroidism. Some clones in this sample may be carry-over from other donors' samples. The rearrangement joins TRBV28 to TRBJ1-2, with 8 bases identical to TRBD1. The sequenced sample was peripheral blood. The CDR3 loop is CASSFHRGLNGYTF. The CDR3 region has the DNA TGTGCCAGCAGTTTCCACAGGGGGTTAAATGGCTACACCTTC.